The 21 T cell receptor beta chains below were found in one sample sequenced in a study of post-analysis software for immune sequencing data. These receptors are not linked to any known antigen. Study-level points and caveats: About 5 TRBV segments were more frequent in patients than controls; TRBV5-6, TRBV5-1 and TRBV20-1 belonged to this group.

Unique molecular identifiers featured in each of the TCR beta cDNA libraries. TCRdb fed the PCR reads into MiXCR, producing one record per CDR3 protein. The data contain approximately 730,000 distinct CDR3 sequences, roughly 27% of them singletons. The specimen was blood. These receptor sequences come from a girl between 10 and 17 years old with multiple sclerosis.

The chain combines TRBV5-6 with TRBJ2-4, with D perhaps TRBD1 (5 bases). CDR1 and CDR2 (germline): SGHDT, YYEEEE. The V gene lost 5 bases and the J gene lost 1 base, with 13 bases spanning the gap. This CDR3 comprises 15 residues. The CDR3 is CASRQGAAAKNIQYF. The CDR3 DNA follows: TGTGCCAGCAGACAAGGGGCAGCCGCCAAAAACATTCAGTACTTC.

This sequence joins TRBV6-2 or TRBV6-3 and TRBJ2-7; D not certain. The CDR3 has 16 residues. The germline gives CDR1 MNHEY, CDR2 SVGEGT. V was pared by 2 bases and J by 4 bases, with 18 bases between. CDR3 residues: CASSYGITQSSYEQYF. CDR3 nucleotide sequence: TGTGCCAGCAGTTACGGAATTACCCAATCGAGTTACGAGCAGTACTTC.

The chain recombines TRBV6-2 or TRBV6-3 with TRBJ2-2; 9 bases map to TRBD2. V shed 6 bases and J 5 bases; nucleotides not matched to a gene: 10. Germline V gene lookup returns CDR1 MNHEY and CDR2 SVGEGT. The CDR3 is 16 amino acids. CDR3: CASRRGLANPTGELFF. The DNA for the CDR3 is TGTGCCAGCAGACGCGGACTAGCGAACCCTACCGGGGAGCTGTTTTTT.

J is TRBJ1-2 and V is TRBV5-1; D is uncertain. The CDR3 contains 13 residues. Between the trimmed V and J ends, which lost 2 bases and 8 bases, there was a span of 13 bases. Germline values: CDR1 SGHRS, CDR2 YFSETQ. CDR3 coding DNA: TGCGCCAGCAGCTTCCGAGATGTCGACGGCTACACCTTC. Encoded protein: CASSFRDVDGYTF.

The J gene is TRBJ1-1, the V gene TRBV10-3; no clear D. This CDR3 comprises 13 residues. With 2 bases removed from V and 2 bases from J, the gap between germline ends came to 6 bases. Germline loops: CDR1 ENHRY, CDR2 SYGVKD. The CDR3 sequence is CAISEHQNTEAFF. The DNA for the CDR3 is TGTGCCATCAGTGAGCACCAAAACACTGAAGCTTTCTTT.

With regard to this clonotype: At one of its ends the junction is not consistent with the germline gene, which may arise from a read error. The V call is TRBV27, the J call TRBJ1-5; D is possibly TRBD1 (5 bases). Germline V CDR1 and CDR2: MNHEY, SMNVEV (reference sequence). The CDR3 contains 15 residues. CDR3 residues: CVSSPWDGGISPQHF. In DNA form, the CDR3 reads TGTGTCAGCAGTCCGTGGGACGGAGGGATCAGCCCCCAGCATTTT.

This clonotype appeared a single time. The chain employs TRBV2 and TRBJ1-1; perhaps TRBD1 as D (5 bases). Trimming removed 5 bases at V and 4 bases at J, with 14 bases between. This CDR3 has 14 amino acids. Germline V CDR1 and CDR2: SNHLY, FYNNEI. CDR3 DNA sequence: TGTGCCAGCAGTCCCGGGGCTGGCCCCACTGAAGCTTTCTTT. As protein: CASSPGAGPTEAFF. The whole variable domain, filled in from reference TRBV2 and TRBJ1-1, reads EPEVTQTPSHQVTQMGQEVILRCVPISNHLYFYWYRQILGQKVEFLVSFYNNEISEKSEIFDDQFSVERPDGSNFTLKIRSTKLEDSAMYFCASSPGAGPTEAFFGQGTRLTVV.

The V call is TRBV7-2, the J call TRBJ2-5; D unclear. The CDR3 is made up of 12 amino acids. Germline V CDR1 and CDR2: SGHTA, FQGNSA. For the CDR3, the DNA is TGTGCGACCGAACGCTCCTACAATGAGCAGTACTTC. As protein: CATERSYNEQYF.

This clonotype was seen at least ten times. The chain is built from TRBV5-1 and TRBJ2-5, with no clear D. Trimming took off 4 bases at V and 5 bases at J, with 12 bases between the two ends. Germline loops: CDR1 SGHRS, CDR2 YFSETQ. This CDR3 region has 13 residues. Here the CDR3 reads CASSGSGGETQYF. The DNA of the CDR3 is TGCGCCAGCAGCGGATCGGGCGGTGAGACCCAGTACTTC.

The rearrangement uses TRBV7-2 and TRBJ2-5, with 7 bases lining up with TRBD2. The germline V gene has CDR1 SGHTA and CDR2 FQGNSA. The CDR3 consists of 15 residues. V was clipped by 4 bases and J by 3 bases; unmatched bases: 8. In DNA form, the CDR3 reads TGTGCCAGCAGCTGGGGTGGGGGGGAAGAAGAGACCCAGTACTTC. The encoded protein is CASSWGGGEEETQYF.

V and J are TRBV6-1 and TRBJ2-1; possible D gene TRBD2, 6 bases. CDR1 is MNHNS and CDR2 is SASEGT in the germline V gene. V was pared by 8 bases and J by 1 base, with 12 bases between. This CDR3 has 14 amino acids. CDR3 protein: CASAWRASYNEQFF. CDR3 coding DNA: TGTGCCAGCGCGTGGAGGGCATCCTACAATGAGCAGTTCTTC.

This clonotype has just a few counts. The chain links TRBV20-1 to TRBJ2-5; weak D call: TRBD2 (5 bases). V lost 5 bases to trimming and J lost 4 bases, with 17 bases between them. Per the germline V gene, CDR1 is DFQATT and CDR2 is SNEGSKA (reference sequence). The CDR3 spans 14 residues. The CDR3 sequence is CSALSGWVGETQYF. In DNA form, the CDR3 reads TGCAGTGCTCTCTCGGGGTGGGTCGGAGAGACCCAGTACTTC.

V and J are TRBV7-7 and TRBJ2-3; no firm D call. Trimming pared 5 bases from V and 6 bases from J, leaving 18 bases between. The CDR3 runs 15 residues. Germline-derived CDR1 and CDR2 are SSHAT and FNYEAQ (reference sequence). The CDR3 is CASSATVSHGDTQYF. CDR3 nucleotides: TGTGCCAGCAGCGCCACCGTCTCCCATGGGGATACGCAGTATTTT.

The V call is TRBV11-2, the J call TRBJ2-3, with 9 bases that match TRBD1. Per the germline V gene, CDR1 is SGHAT and CDR2 is FQNNGV. Trimming at V came to 2 bases and at J to 0 bases, leaving 15 bases not matched to a gene. The CDR3 loop spans 20 amino acids. The CDR3, as DNA: TGTGCCAGCAGCTTACGGGGACAGGGATTAGCGAGGCCTAGCACAGATACGCAGTATTTT. It is translated as CASSLRGQGLARPSTDTQYF.

This clonotype was counted many times. The chain carries TRBV5-1 and TRBJ1-2, with a tentative D call TRBD1 (5 bases). The CDR3 totals 14 residues. Germline CDR1 and CDR2: SGHRS and YFSETQ. Trimming stripped 4 bases from V and 1 base from J, with 11 bases between. This CDR3 is CASSPVGGNYGYTF. CDR3 coding DNA: TGCGCCAGCAGCCCCGTGGGGGGTAACTATGGCTACACCTTC.

The gene calls are TRBV4-1 and TRBJ1-1, with D unresolved. The germline V gene has CDR1 MGHRA and CDR2 YSYEKL. V dropped 7 bases and J dropped 4 bases, with 22 bases sitting between them. The CDR3 consists of 16 residues. CDR3 in DNA: TGCGCCAGCACTGCCACAGCGGTCGGCCGCCCCACTGAAGCTTTCTTT. This encodes CASTATAVGRPTEAFF.

The table lists this clonotype with a few counts. This sequence joins TRBV20-1 and TRBJ2-7; 10 bases agree with TRBD2. Germline V CDR1 and CDR2: DFQATT, SNEGSKA (reference sequence). Losses at the gene ends were 0 bases for V and 5 bases for J; bases not matched to a gene: 4. CDR3 length: 14 amino acids. The CDR3 region is CSAREVAGGHEQYF. CDR3 sequence (DNA): TGCAGTGCTAGAGAAGTAGCGGGAGGCCACGAGCAGTACTTC.

The V gene is TRBV6-2 or TRBV6-3, the J gene TRBJ2-5, with D possibly matching TRBD2 (6 bases). Germline CDR1 and CDR2: MNHEY and SVGEGT. The V and J ends lost 6 bases and 2 bases respectively, with 16 bases between them. This CDR3 spans 15 amino acids. CDR3 sequence: CASSPRGGVQETQYF. CDR3 sequence (DNA): TGTGCCAGCAGCCCAAGGGGCGGGGTTCAAGAGACCCAGTACTTC.

The V gene is TRBV3-1, the J gene TRBJ1-4; no firm D call. Germline values: CDR1 LGHDT, CDR2 YNNKEL (reference sequence). CDR3 length: 18 amino acids. Trimming took 3 bases from V and 0 from J, leaving 17 bases between them. This CDR3 reads CASSHLKLSVATNEKLFF. In DNA form, the CDR3 reads TGTGCCAGCAGCCACCTGAAGCTCTCGGTTGCAACTAATGAAAAACTGTTTTTT.

This clonotype has at least ten counts. J is TRBJ2-1 and V is TRBV20-1; the match to TRBD1 covers 7 bases. This CDR3 contains 16 residues. The V segment lost 4 bases and the J segment 3 bases; nucleotides outside the gene matches: 12. CDR1 and CDR2 (germline): DFQATT, SNEGSKA (reference sequence). Written as DNA, the CDR3 is TGCAGTGCTACACATAACTCCGGGACAGACTACAATGAGCAGTTCTTC. Translated: CSATHNSGTDYNEQFF.

This clonotype was observed a few times. The chain uses TRBV12-3 or TRBV12-4 and TRBJ2-5; D ambiguous. CDR3 length: 14 amino acids. The ends were cut back, 3 bases at V and 1 base at J, with 9 bases in the middle. The CDR3 sequence: CASSFIGIQETQYF. For the CDR3, the DNA is TGTGCCAGCAGTTTCATTGGAATCCAAGAGACCCAGTACTTC.